The clone carrying this T cell receptor (beta chain) was observed once. The record originates from a study of T cells after somatic rescue of genetic block. TCRdb keeps only in-frame clones here, not all; method: immunoSEQ multiplex PCR. Here the sample spans 110,000 or so clones, around nine tenths being singletons. Trimming removed 5 bases from V and 1 base from J; junction bases left unmatched: 7. The CDR3 is 15 amino acids. The germline V gene encodes CDR1 SGHDN and CDR2 FVKESK. The source material was peripheral blood mononuclear cells (PBMCs). The TCR sequence derives from a woman aged 18-29 years. The chain joins TRBV14 to TRBJ1-1, with TRBD1 identical over 7 bases. The CDR3 protein is CASSEPGQRNTEAFF. DNA for the CDR3: TGTGCCAGCAGCGAACCGGGACAGAGGAACACTGAAGCTTTCTTT.